The entry below gives a single T cell receptor beta chain sequence along with its context. Its antigen is not identified. This CDR3 region has 15 residues. The V end lost 3 bases, the J end lost 0 bases, and 9 bases lay between the germline ends. The germline V gene has CDR1 SGHAT and CDR2 FQDESV (reference sequence). Each donor was nominally healthy when sampled (though unrecorded immune exposures were likely). A multiplex PCR was run with 60 Vbeta primers and 13 Jbeta primers. Assay: immunoSEQ multiplex PCR; the TCRdb copy retains only in-frame clones and omits some. The sample consists of around 160,000 clones, 60% to 85% of them appearing once. The sample comes from a study of cytomegalovirus exposure and HLA in healthy donors. Points from the study as a whole: Another analysis was done later, and it associated around 17,000 TCR beta sequences with HLA alleles at 0.05 false discovery rate. In an earlier analysis, about 87% or about 30%: the productive usage of most TCR beta V segments. Later on, a genetic analysis was performed. It linked a missense variant in DCLRE1C with V- and J-gene trimming of TCR beta.

Material: PBMCs. This clonotype was obtained from a middle-aged man in good health and CMV-seropositive. The chain carries TRBV11-1 and TRBJ2-1; TRBD2 might be the D (5 bases). The CDR3 spells CASSLDWSSYNEQFF. CDR3 nucleotide sequence: TGTGCCAGCAGCTTGGACTGGAGCTCCTACAATGAGCAGTTCTTC.